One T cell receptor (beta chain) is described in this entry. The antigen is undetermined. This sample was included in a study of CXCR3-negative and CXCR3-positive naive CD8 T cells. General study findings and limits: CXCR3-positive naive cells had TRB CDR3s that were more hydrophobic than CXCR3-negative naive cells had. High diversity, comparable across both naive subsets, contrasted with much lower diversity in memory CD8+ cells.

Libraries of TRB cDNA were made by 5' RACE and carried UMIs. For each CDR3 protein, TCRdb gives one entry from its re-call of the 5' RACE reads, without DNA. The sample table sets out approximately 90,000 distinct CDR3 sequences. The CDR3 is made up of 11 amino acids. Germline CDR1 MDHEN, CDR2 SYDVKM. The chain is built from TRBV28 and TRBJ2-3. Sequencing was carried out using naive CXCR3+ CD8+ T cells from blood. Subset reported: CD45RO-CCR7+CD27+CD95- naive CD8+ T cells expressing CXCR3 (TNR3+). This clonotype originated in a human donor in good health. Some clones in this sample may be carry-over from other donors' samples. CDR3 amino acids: CASSPADTQYF.